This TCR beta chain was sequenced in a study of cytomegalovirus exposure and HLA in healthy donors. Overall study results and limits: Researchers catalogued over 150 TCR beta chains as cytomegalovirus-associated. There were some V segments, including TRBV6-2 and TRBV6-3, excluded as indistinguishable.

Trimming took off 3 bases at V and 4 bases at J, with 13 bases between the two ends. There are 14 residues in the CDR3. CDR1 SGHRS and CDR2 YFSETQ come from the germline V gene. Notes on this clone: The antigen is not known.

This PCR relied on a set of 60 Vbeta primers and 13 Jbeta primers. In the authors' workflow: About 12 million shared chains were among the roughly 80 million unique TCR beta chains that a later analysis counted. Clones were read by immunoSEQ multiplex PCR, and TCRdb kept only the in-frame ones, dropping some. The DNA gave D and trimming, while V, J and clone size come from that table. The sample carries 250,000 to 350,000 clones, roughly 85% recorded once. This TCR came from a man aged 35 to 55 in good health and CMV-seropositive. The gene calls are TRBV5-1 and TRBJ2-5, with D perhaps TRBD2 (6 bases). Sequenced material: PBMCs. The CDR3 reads CASSWEDVGETQYF. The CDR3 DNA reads TGCGCCAGCAGCTGGGAGGACGTGGGAGAGACCCAGTACTTC.